This is a list of T cell receptor beta chains from one sample in a study of Ad26.COV2.S vaccination and SARS-CoV-2 variants. Measured with immunoSEQ multiplex PCR; TCRdb has only the in-frame clones, and not every one. The data hold around 300,000 clones, with 75% to 90% observed a single time. This specimen was peripheral blood, taken in a trial of Ad26.COV2.S vaccine versus placebo. These receptors all stem from a person aged 18-60 years who received the Ad26.COV2.S COVID-19 vaccine or a placebo. The CDR3 runs from the conserved cysteine through the conserved F or W. D genes are given only for firm matches. Some rows mark clone size as missing; the rest say once, few, many or name a class of expanded clone.

j_call	clone_size	v_call	d_call	cdr3_aa	cdr3_nt
TRBJ2-3	-	TRBV25-1	TRBD1	CASSTLGQGAQDTQYF	TGTGCCAGCAGTACCCTTGGACAGGGGGCGCAAGATACGCAGTATTTT
TRBJ2-3	once	TRBV10-3	-	CAISESTSASTDTQYF	TGTGCCATCAGTGAGTCGACATCAGCTAGCACAGATACGCAGTATTTT
TRBJ2-3	once	TRBV7-2	TRBD2	CASSPTSGGATDTQYF	TGTGCCAGCAGCCCGACTAGCGGGGGGGCTACAGATACGCAGTATTTT
TRBJ1-5	-	TRBV7-8	-	CASSSGTSMGGPQHF	TGTGCCAGCAGTTCCGGGACGTCGATGGGGGGGCCCCAGCATTTT
TRBJ1-1	-	TRBV6-5	-	CASSLGSNTEAFF	TGTGCCAGCAGTCTCGGTTCCAACACTGAAGCTTTCTTT
TRBJ1-5	-	TRBV7-8	-	CASSLGRSIVNQPQHF	TGTGCCAGCAGCTTAGGAAGGTCAATCGTCAATCAGCCCCAGCATTTT
TRBJ1-4	few	TRBV3-1/TRBV3-2	TRBD1	CASSQTGVGKLFF	TGTGCCAGCAGCCAGACAGGGGTCGGAAAACTGTTTTTT
TRBJ1-2	-	TRBV28	-	CASRPTGFVRSTF	TGTGCCAGCAGGCCGACGGGATTTGTACGTAGTACCTTC
TRBJ2-7	-	TRBV6-2/TRBV6-3	-	CASSYRRTTIPYEQYF	TGTGCCAGCAGTTATCGCAGGACTACTATTCCCTACGAGCAGTACTTC
TRBJ2-1	once	TRBV7-2	TRBD2	CASSLRLAGGDEQFF	TGTGCCAGCAGCTTAAGGCTAGCGGGAGGCGATGAGCAGTTCTTC
TRBJ2-1	-	TRBV4-1	-	CASSPLILGHMQFF	TGCGCCAGCAGCCCCTTGATCTTAGGACACATGCAGTTCTTC
TRBJ1-1	-	TRBV6-5	-	CASGPRAGGTEAFF	TGTGCCAGCGGACCCAGGGCCGGGGGAACTGAAGCTTTCTTT
TRBJ1-6	few	TRBV6-5	-	CASSWGSGSPLHF	TGTGCCAGCAGTTGGGGGTCCGGCTCACCCCTCCACTTT
TRBJ2-7	-	TRBV13	TRBD2	CASSTGPGLGTSVSEQYF	TGTGCCAGCAGCACCGGGCCAGGTTTAGGGACTAGCGTGTCCGAGCAGTACTTC
TRBJ2-7	-	TRBV24-1	-	CATQDSAAYEQYF	TGTGCCACTCAAGACAGCGCCGCCTACGAGCAGTACTTC
TRBJ2-1	-	TRBV19	-	CASGRDSYNEQFF	TGTGCCTCCGGACGGGACTCCTACAATGAGCAGTTCTTC
TRBJ2-3	-	TRBV5-1	-	CASSPEGTGRGTQYF	TGCGCCAGCAGCCCGGAAGGGACCGGTCGGGGTACGCAGTATTTT
TRBJ2-1	-	TRBV6-2/TRBV6-3	-	CASSYRGALNEQFF	TGTGCCAGCAGTTACCGGGGGGCCTTGAATGAGCAGTTCTTC
TRBJ1-6	-	TRBV5-1	-	CASSSSGQNNSPLHF	TGCGCCAGCAGCAGTTCCGGACAGAATAATTCACCCCTCCACTTT
TRBJ1-2	once	TRBV6-5	-	CASRATLTGSF	TGTGCCAGCAGGGCCACCCTAACAGGAAGCTTC
TRBJ1-5	-	TRBV3-1/TRBV3-2	-	CASSQGAIQPQHF	TGTGCCAGCAGCCAGGGGGCGATACAGCCCCAGCATTTT
TRBJ1-3	-	TRBV18	-	CASSPPVGTGTNTIYF	TGTGCCAGCTCACCACCGGTGGGTACAGGGACGAACACCATATATTTT
TRBJ2-1	-	TRBV19	TRBD2	CASSKTSGRVNEQFF	TGTGCCAGTAGTAAAACTAGCGGGAGGGTGAATGAGCAGTTCTTC
TRBJ1-2	-	TRBV6-6	TRBD1	CASSSTGQGASGYTF	TGTGCCAGCAGTTCTACGGGACAGGGGGCAAGCGGCTACACCTTC
TRBJ1-1	-	TRBV4-3	-	CASSQDSGGWAEAFF	TGCGCCAGCAGCCAAGATTCGGGCGGATGGGCTGAAGCTTTCTTT
TRBJ1-1	few	TRBV7-9	-	CASKPNPAGTEAFF	TGTGCCAGCAAGCCCAACCCCGCCGGGACTGAAGCTTTCTTT
TRBJ1-4	-	TRBV28	-	CASSIQVLGNEKLFF	TGTGCCAGCAGTATCCAGGTTCTGGGCAATGAAAAACTGTTTTTT
TRBJ1-6	few	TRBV19	-	CASSIEASGTQDSPLHF	TGTGCCAGTAGTATAGAGGCTAGTGGGACGCAGGATTCACCCCTCCACTTT